A selection of T cell receptor beta chains follows, all from one sample in a study of blood T cell repertoires in COVID-19. Sequenced by immunoSEQ multiplex PCR; TCRdb stores in-frame clones only, minus some. The sample holds roughly 250,000 clones, roughly 90% seen once. Sequencing was carried out using PBMCs or T cells enriched from blood (not recorded which). The receptors originated from a middle-aged woman with acute COVID-19. Both conserved end residues are part of each CDR3. Fields, in order: J gene, clone size, D gene, V gene, CDR3 protein, CDR3 DNA. D genes are given only for firm matches. Some rows mark clone size as missing; the rest say once, few, many or name a class of expanded clone.

>TRBJ2-3|.|.|TRBV9
CASSARGDTQYF
TGTGCCAGCAGCGCCCGAGGGGATACGCAGTATTTT
>TRBJ2-1|.|TRBD2|TRBV5-8
CASSLSGRGDEQFF
TGTGCCAGCAGCTTAAGCGGGAGGGGGGATGAGCAGTTCTTC
>TRBJ1-2|.|.|TRBV3-1/TRBV3-2
CASSTASRGANYGYTF
TGTGCCAGCAGCACAGCTTCCCGGGGAGCTAACTATGGCTACACCTTC
>TRBJ2-2|.|.|TRBV7-9
CASSSPKVAPGETGELFF
TGTGCCAGCAGCTCGCCCAAGGTAGCGCCGGGAGAGACCGGGGAGCTGTTTTTT
>TRBJ2-3|.|.|TRBV7-8
CASSSVMRGYDADTQYF
TGTGCCAGCAGCTCCGTGATGCGGGGTTATGACGCAGATACGCAGTATTTT
>TRBJ1-2|.|.|TRBV7-2
CASSLEPGREYGYTF
TGTGCCAGCAGCTTAGAGCCTGGCAGGGAATATGGTTACACCTTC
>TRBJ1-6|.|.|TRBV19
CASSTGLLPYNSPLHF
TGTGCCAGTAGTACGGGACTGCTGCCTTATAATTCACCCCTCCACTTT
>TRBJ1-5|.|.|TRBV19
CASKSIKTTSHNSNQPQHF
TGTGCCAGTAAATCGATCAAGACTACCAGCCATAATAGCAATCAGCCCCAGCATTTT
>TRBJ2-5|.|.|TRBV7-6
CASSLGLQETQYF
TGTGCCAGCAGCTTGGGCCTCCAAGAGACCCAGTACTTC
>TRBJ2-1|.|TRBD2|TRBV20-1
CSASRTGGNEQFF
TGCAGTGCTAGTAGAACGGGGGGTAATGAGCAGTTCTTC
>TRBJ2-3|.|TRBD2|TRBV7-7
CASSSTSGGGTQYF
TGTGCCAGCAGCTCTACTAGCGGGGGTGGTACGCAGTATTTT
>TRBJ1-2|.|TRBD1|TRBV6-2/TRBV6-3
CASSYSGRGYYGYTF
TGTGCCAGCAGTTACTCCGGCAGGGGGTATTATGGCTACACCTTC
>TRBJ2-1|.|TRBD1|TRBV6-5
CASSRQGSYNEQFF
TGTGCCAGCAGTAGACAGGGATCCTACAATGAGCAGTTCTTC
>TRBJ1-4|once|TRBD1|TRBV19
CASSWTGGTEKLFF
TGTGCCAGTAGTTGGACAGGGGGGACGGAAAAACTGTTTTTT
>TRBJ1-2|few|.|TRBV7-9
CASSPRQVYGYTF
TGTGCCAGCAGCCCCCGACAGGTCTATGGCTACACCTTC
>TRBJ2-1|.|TRBD1|TRBV2
CASSLGQGAHNEQFF
TGTGCCAGCAGCCTGGGACAGGGGGCTCACAATGAGCAGTTCTTC
>TRBJ2-1|.|TRBD2|TRBV5-4
CASSSRTRIDEQFF
TGTGCCAGCAGCTCCCGGACTAGAATCGATGAGCAGTTCTTC
>TRBJ2-7|.|.|TRBV14
CASSRKSTYEQYF
TGTGCCAGCAGCCGAAAGTCTACCTACGAGCAGTACTTC
>TRBJ2-1|.|.|TRBV5-5
CASSLRLNEQFF
TGTGCCAGCAGCTTGCGGTTAAATGAGCAGTTCTTC
>TRBJ2-7|.|TRBD1|TRBV28
CASSTRRDSSYEQYF
TGTGCCAGCAGTACACGTCGGGACAGTTCCTACGAGCAGTACTTC
>TRBJ1-6|.|.|TRBV3-1/TRBV3-2
CASCGVGAASPLHF
TGTGCCAGCTGCGGGGTGGGAGCAGCCTCACCCCTCCACTTT
>TRBJ1-1|.|.|TRBV5-1
CASSWGRPGDTEAFF
TGCGCCAGCAGCTGGGGTCGTCCGGGGGACACTGAAGCTTTCTTT
>TRBJ1-2|.|.|TRBV28
CASSLPREGYGYTF
TGTGCCAGCAGTTTACCCAGGGAGGGCTATGGCTACACCTTC
>TRBJ2-5|.|TRBD2|TRBV27
CASSPDRLAGVQETQYF
TGTGCCAGCAGTCCGGACAGGCTAGCGGGGGTCCAAGAGACCCAGTACTTC
>TRBJ1-6|.|.|TRBV6-5
CASSLGQLNSPLHF
TGTGCCAGCAGTCTCGGACAGCTTAATTCACCCCTCCACTTT
>TRBJ1-5|.|TRBD1|TRBV7-2
CASSLVSGQASNQPQHF
TGTGCCAGCAGCTTAGTATCCGGACAGGCTAGCAATCAGCCCCAGCATTTT
>TRBJ2-5|.|TRBD2|TRBV7-9
CASSLERGGPETQYF
TGTGCCAGCAGCTTAGAGCGGGGGGGCCCGGAGACCCAGTACTTC
>TRBJ1-1|.|.|TRBV11-1
CASSYTANTEAFF
TGTGCCAGCAGCTACACAGCGAACACTGAAGCTTTCTTT
>TRBJ1-2|.|TRBD1|TRBV6-2/TRBV6-3
CASSKRDRVYGYTF
TGTGCCAGCAGTAAACGGGACAGGGTCTATGGCTACACCTTC
>TRBJ2-2|many|.|TRBV12-3/TRBV12-4
CASSPGTAGELFF
TGTGCCAGCAGTCCCGGTACAGCCGGGGAGCTGTTTTTT
>TRBJ2-7|.|TRBD2|TRBV27
CASSLEAGGSYEQYF
TGTGCCAGCAGTTTAGAGGCGGGAGGCTCCTACGAGCAGTACTTC
>TRBJ1-1|.|.|TRBV30
CALTENTEAFF
TGTGCCTTGACAGAGAACACTGAAGCTTTCTTT
>TRBJ1-3|.|TRBD1|TRBV5-1
CASRGTVGSGNTIYF
TGCGCCAGCAGAGGGACAGTGGGGAGTGGAAACACCATATATTTT
>TRBJ2-3|.|TRBD1|TRBV2
CASSLQGGTDTQYF
TGTGCCAGCAGTCTACAGGGGGGCACAGATACGCAGTATTTT
>TRBJ1-3|.|.|TRBV4-2
CASSQEGLTLRNTIYF
TGTGCCAGCAGCCAAGAGGGACTTACCCTTCGAAACACCATATATTTT
>TRBJ2-7|.|.|TRBV18
CASSPTSQGYEQYF
TGTGCCAGCTCACCGACCAGCCAGGGCTACGAGCAGTACTTC